This T cell receptor beta chain was retrieved from a study of T cell changes during pregnancy in multiple sclerosis (dated by TCRdb to the late 2010s). Context from the whole study: The study looked at changes in the T cell repertoire across pregnancy in women with multiple sclerosis.

With regard to this clone: Its target antigen remains unknown. No qualities accompany the bases; no much larger clone lies one base away.

There are 11 amino acids in the CDR3, from cysteine to phenylalanine inclusive. The CDR3 DNA has 33 bases and is translated from base 1. For CDR1 and CDR2, the germline V gene lists SQVTM and ANQGSEA. V lost 3 bases and J lost 8 bases; the stretch between them is 7 bases long. Library generation was performed with the immunoSEQ multiplex PCR assay. Held by TCRdb, this immuneACCESS table contains in-frame sequences only and omits some clones. Under half of the omission traces to an unresolved V gene where checked; the cause of the rest is unknown. Here the sample has around 67,000 clones; approximately 92% occur a single time. Roughly 2.2% of the sample goes to the ten largest clones.

This specimen was peripheral blood, taken in the first trimester of pregnancy. The V gene is TRBV29-1 and the J gene is TRBJ2-2, with the D gene call left open. The receptor was isolated from a female donor with multiple sclerosis, enrolled in a pregnancy study. The DNA sequence is TGCAGCGTTGATGAGTCGGGGGAGCTGTTTTTT. This encodes CSVDESGELFF.